This T cell receptor beta chain was obtained from a study of blood T cells in healthy people across ages. Study-level points and caveats: Across the age range, TCR beta diversity per million T cells fell in a roughly linear way. Long-lived and aged donors differed, with more naive CD4+ cells and higher diversity in the long-lived.

Next came a second PCR, run for about 7 to 12 cycles, which used a sample-barcoded 5' primer along with a J-beta primer mix. MiXCR, applied by TCRdb to the 5' RACE reads, yields one record per CDR3 protein. The data show 700,000 or so distinct CDR3 sequences, 40% to 45% seen once. Note on this clonotype: The antigen is unknown.

Each donor had 8 to 10 milliliters of peripheral blood drawn. There were at least 5 micrograms of total RNA extracted from every sample. Germline V gene lookup returns CDR1 DFQATT and CDR2 SNEGSKA (reference sequence). The CDR3 length is 15 residues. Losses at the gene ends were 1 base for V and 4 bases for J; bases not matched to a gene: 9. This receptor was identified in an elderly man in good health. Sequenced input: blood. This chain links TRBV20-1 with TRBJ2-5; 7 positions match TRBD1. The CDR3 here is CSARVGQLSGETQYF. In DNA, the CDR3 is TGCAGTGCTAGAGTGGGACAGTTGTCCGGAGAGACCCAGTACTTC.